The following is a T cell receptor (beta chain) sequence with its context. These data come from a study of monozygotic twins with inflammatory bowel disease. TCRdb reprocessed the 5' RACE reads and keeps a single row for each CDR3 protein, giving no DNA. The specimen's table records 300,000 to 450,000 distinct CDR3 sequences. Germline CDR1 is LNHDA and CDR2 is SQIVND (reference sequence). CDR3 size: 15 residues. Total RNA isolation used whole blood (no T cell sorting was performed). The specimen sequenced was blood. The chain is built from TRBV19 and TRBJ1-2; TCRdb calls TRBD1, which cannot be checked without DNA. The source is a human donor with ulcerative colitis or Crohn's disease, or a healthy co-twin of an affected twin (not recorded which). The CDR3 region is CASSTAGVSGYGYTF.